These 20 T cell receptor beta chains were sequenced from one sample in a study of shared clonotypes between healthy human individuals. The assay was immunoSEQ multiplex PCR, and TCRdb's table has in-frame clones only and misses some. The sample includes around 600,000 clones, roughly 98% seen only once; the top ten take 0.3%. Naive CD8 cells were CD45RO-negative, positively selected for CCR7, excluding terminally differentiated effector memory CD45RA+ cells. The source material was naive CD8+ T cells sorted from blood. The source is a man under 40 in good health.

The CDR3, as DNA: TGTGCCAGCTCACCCTGGACTAGCGGGGTCCAAGAGACCCAGTACTTC. Its protein product is CASSPWTSGVQETQYF. The chain joins TRBV18 to TRBJ2-5, with 12 positions matching TRBD2. Germline lookup yields CDR1 KGHSH and CDR2 LQKENI. V shed 3 bases and J 1 base; nucleotides not matched to a gene: 3. The CDR3 length is 16 residues.

This CDR3 reads CAWSLGLAGVTDTQYF. CDR3 DNA sequence: TGTGCCTGGAGCTTGGGACTAGCGGGAGTCACAGATACGCAGTATTTT. The J gene is TRBJ2-3, the V gene TRBV30, with 14 positions matching TRBD2. Germline V gene data show CDR1 as GTSNPN and CDR2 as SVGIG (reference sequence). The V segment lost 3 bases and the J segment 2 bases; nucleotides outside the gene matches: 4. This CDR3 comprises 16 residues.

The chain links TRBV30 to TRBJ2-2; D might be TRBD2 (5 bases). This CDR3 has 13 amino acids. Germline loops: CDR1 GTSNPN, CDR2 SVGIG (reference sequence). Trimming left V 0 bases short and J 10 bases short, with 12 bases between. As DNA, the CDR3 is TGTGCCTGGAGTGTACGGCTAGCCGAGGAGCTGTTTTTT. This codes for CAWSVRLAEELFF.

The chain's CDR3 is CASAPLAGGPAGTGELFF. CDR3 nucleotides: TGTGCCAGCGCCCCACTAGCGGGAGGGCCGGCTGGGACCGGGGAGCTGTTTTTT. V and J are TRBV27 and TRBJ2-2, with 13 bases matching TRBD2. The CDR3 runs to 18 residues. Germline V gene lookup returns CDR1 MNHEY and CDR2 SMNVEV (reference sequence). Germline trimming cut 8 bases from V and 5 bases from J; bases unmatched to any gene: 14.

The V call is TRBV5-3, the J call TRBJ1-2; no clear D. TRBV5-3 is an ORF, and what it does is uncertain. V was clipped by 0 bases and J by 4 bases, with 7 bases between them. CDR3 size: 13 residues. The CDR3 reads CARSLDAVYGYTF. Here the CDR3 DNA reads TGTGCCAGAAGCTTGGACGCGGTCTATGGCTACACCTTC.

The CDR3 reads CARSITGTGPPLAKNIQYF. The CDR3 DNA is TGTGCCAGAAGCATAACCGGGACAGGGCCGCCTCTAGCCAAAAACATTCAGTACTTC. The V call is TRBV5-3, the J call TRBJ2-4, with 9 bases lining up with TRBD1. TRBV5-3 is an ORF for which the function is uncertain. V shed 4 bases and J 0 bases; nucleotides not matched to a gene: 14. CDR3 length: 19 amino acids.

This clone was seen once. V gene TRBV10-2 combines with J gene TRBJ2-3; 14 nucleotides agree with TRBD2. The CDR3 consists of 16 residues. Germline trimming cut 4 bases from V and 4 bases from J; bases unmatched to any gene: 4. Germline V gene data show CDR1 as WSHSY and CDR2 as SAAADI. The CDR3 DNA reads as TGCGCCAGCAGTGCGACTAGCGGGAGGGTTGCAGATACGCAGTATTTT. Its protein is CASSATSGRVADTQYF.

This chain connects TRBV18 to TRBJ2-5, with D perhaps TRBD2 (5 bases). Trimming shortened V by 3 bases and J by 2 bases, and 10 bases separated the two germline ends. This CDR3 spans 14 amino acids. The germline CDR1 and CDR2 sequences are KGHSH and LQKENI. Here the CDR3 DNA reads TGTGCCAGCTCACCTCAGGACTTGCAAGAGACCCAGTACTTC. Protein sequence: CASSPQDLQETQYF.

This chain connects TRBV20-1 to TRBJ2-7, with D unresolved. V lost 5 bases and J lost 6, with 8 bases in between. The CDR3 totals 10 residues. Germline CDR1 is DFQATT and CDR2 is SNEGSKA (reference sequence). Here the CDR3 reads CSARTTEQYF. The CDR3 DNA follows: TGCAGTGCTCGGACGACCGAGCAGTACTTC.

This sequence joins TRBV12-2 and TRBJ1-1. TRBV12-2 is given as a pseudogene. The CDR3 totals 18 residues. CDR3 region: CASRLPKKRGSFYTEAFF. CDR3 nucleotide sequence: TGTGCAAGTCGCTTACCGAAAAAGAGGGGCTCTTTCTACACTGAAGCTTTCTTT.

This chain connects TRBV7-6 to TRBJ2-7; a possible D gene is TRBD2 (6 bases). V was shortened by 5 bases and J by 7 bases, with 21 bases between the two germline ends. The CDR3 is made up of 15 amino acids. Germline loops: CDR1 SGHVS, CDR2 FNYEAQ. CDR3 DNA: TGTGCCAGCAGCCCCGTAGCGGAGTGGGGTTTTGAGCAGTACTTC. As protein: CASSPVAEWGFEQYF.

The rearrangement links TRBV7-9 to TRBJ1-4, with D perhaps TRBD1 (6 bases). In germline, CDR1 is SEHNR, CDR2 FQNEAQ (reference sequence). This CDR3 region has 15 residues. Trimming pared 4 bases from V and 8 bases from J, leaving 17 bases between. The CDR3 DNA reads TGTGCCAGCAGCTCACTAGGGGACAACACCGAAAAACTGTTTTTT. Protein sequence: CASSSLGDNTEKLFF.

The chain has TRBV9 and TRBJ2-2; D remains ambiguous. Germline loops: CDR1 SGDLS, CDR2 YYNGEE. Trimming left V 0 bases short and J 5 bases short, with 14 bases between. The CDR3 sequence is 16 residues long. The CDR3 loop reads CASSVAKSETTGELFF. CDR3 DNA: TGTGCCAGCAGCGTAGCGAAAAGTGAAACAACCGGGGAGCTGTTTTTT.

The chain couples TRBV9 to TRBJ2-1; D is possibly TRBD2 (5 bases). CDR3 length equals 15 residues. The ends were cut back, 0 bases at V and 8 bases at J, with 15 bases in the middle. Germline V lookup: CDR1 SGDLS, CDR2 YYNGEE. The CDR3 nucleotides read TGTGCCAGCAGCGTAGACGGGGATCGGAGAGATGAGCAGTTCTTC. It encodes CASSVDGDRRDEQFF.

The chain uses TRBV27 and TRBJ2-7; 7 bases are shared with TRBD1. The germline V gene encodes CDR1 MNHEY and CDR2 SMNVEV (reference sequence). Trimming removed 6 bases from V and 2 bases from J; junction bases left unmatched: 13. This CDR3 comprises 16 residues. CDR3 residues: CASSSFGTEAPYEQYF. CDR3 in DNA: TGTGCCAGCAGCAGCTTTGGGACAGAAGCCCCCTACGAGCAGTACTTC.

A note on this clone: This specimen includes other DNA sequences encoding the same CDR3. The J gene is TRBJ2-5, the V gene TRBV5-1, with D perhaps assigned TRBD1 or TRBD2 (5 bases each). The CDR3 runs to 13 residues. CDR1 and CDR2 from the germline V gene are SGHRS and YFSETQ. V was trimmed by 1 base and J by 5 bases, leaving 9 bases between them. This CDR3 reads CASSLRGEETQYF. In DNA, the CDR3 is TGCGCCAGCAGCTTGAGGGGAGAGGAGACCCAGTACTTC.

In nucleotides, the CDR3 is TGCGCCAGCAGCAGAGACACCGGGGAGCTGTTTTTT. Amino acids: CASSRDTGELFF. J is TRBJ2-2 and V is TRBV5-1, with D unclear. V was shortened by 4 bases and J by 3 bases, with 4 bases between the two germline ends. CDR1 SGHRS and CDR2 YFSETQ come from the germline V gene. The CDR3 totals 12 residues.

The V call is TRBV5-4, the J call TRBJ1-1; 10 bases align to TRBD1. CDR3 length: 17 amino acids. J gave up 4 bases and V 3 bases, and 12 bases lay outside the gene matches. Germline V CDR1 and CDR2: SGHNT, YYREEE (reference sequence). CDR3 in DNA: TGTGCCAGCAGCTACCGGACAGGGGGGGATGCAGGCACTGAAGCTTTCTTT. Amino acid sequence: CASSYRTGGDAGTEAFF. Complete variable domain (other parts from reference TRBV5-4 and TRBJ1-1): ETGVTQSPTHLIKTRGQQVTLRCSSQSGHNTVSWYQQALGQGPQFIFQYYREEENGRGNFPPRFSGLQFPNYSSELNVNALELDDSALYLCASSYRTGGDAGTEAFFGQGTRLTVV.

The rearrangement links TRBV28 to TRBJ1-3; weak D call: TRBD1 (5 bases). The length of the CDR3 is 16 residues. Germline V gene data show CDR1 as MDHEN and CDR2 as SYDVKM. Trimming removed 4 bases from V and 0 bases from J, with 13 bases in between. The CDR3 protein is CASSWVRGGSGNTIYF. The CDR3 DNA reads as TGTGCCAGCAGTTGGGTTCGGGGGGGCTCTGGAAACACCATATATTTT.

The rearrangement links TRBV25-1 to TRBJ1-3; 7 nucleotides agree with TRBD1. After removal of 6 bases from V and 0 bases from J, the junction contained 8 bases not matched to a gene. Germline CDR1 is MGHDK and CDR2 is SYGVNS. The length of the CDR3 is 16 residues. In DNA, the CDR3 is TGTGCCAGCAGCTTACAGGGGCCTTCCTCTGGAAACACCATATATTTT. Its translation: CASSLQGPSSGNTIYF.